The rows below give T cell receptor beta chains drawn from one sample of a study of cytomegalovirus exposure and HLA in healthy donors. Sequencing used immunoSEQ multiplex PCR; TCRdb keeps in-frame clones, though not all of them. The sample contains about 120,000 clones, over 75% of which appear only once. The source material was PBMCs. The origin of the receptors is a young man in good health and CMV-seropositive. CDR3s include the opening cysteine and the closing phenylalanine or tryptophan. The D gene is left open where the match is weak. Clone size is stated in some rows and not others, as once, few, many or a class when expanded.

CASRMGQAAYNEQFF	TGTGCCAGCAGAATGGGACAGGCAGCCTACAATGAGCAGTTCTTC	TRBJ2-1	TRBD1	NA	TRBV6-1
CSVEVGQGGTEAFF	TGCAGCGTTGAAGTCGGACAGGGGGGGACTGAAGCTTTCTTT	TRBJ1-1	TRBD1	NA	TRBV29-1
CASSQDNTLKNIQYF	TGCGCCAGCAGCCAAGATAACACCTTAAAAAACATTCAGTACTTC	TRBJ2-4	NA	NA	TRBV4-1
CASSIGGRPNYGYTF	TGTGCCAGTAGTATTGGGGGCCGACCTAACTATGGCTACACCTTC	TRBJ1-2	NA	NA	TRBV19
CASSLATPLYGYTF	TGTGCCAGCAGCCTCGCGACACCTCTTTATGGCTACACCTTC	TRBJ1-2	NA	few	TRBV7-9
CASTQQGAEAFF	TGTGCCAGCACCCAACAGGGGGCTGAAGCTTTCTTT	TRBJ1-1	TRBD1	NA	TRBV6-6
CASSSRDRLAGDRTYNEQFF	TGCGCCAGCAGCTCCCGGGATCGGCTAGCGGGCGACCGGACCTACAATGAGCAGTTCTTC	TRBJ2-1	TRBD2	once	TRBV4-1
CASSQGTDSEAFF	TGCGCCAGCAGCCAAGGGACGGACAGTGAAGCTTTCTTT	TRBJ1-1	NA	NA	TRBV4-1
CASSYDRGVGNTIYF	TGTGCCAGCAGTTACGACAGGGGGGTCGGAAACACCATATATTTT	TRBJ1-3	TRBD1	NA	TRBV6-5
CATSRPGYLGELFF	TGTGCCACCAGCCGTCCAGGCTACCTCGGGGAGCTGTTTTTT	TRBJ2-2	NA	NA	TRBV15
CASSLRQGGAFF	TGTGCCAGCAGCTTAAGACAGGGGGGGGCTTTCTTT	TRBJ1-1	TRBD1	once	TRBV7-8
CASSLGGVSAEAFF	TGTGCCAGCAGCTTGGGTGGGGTTAGCGCTGAAGCTTTCTTT	TRBJ1-1	NA	once	TRBV28
CASSIGAGIRHEAFF	TGTGCCAGTAGTATAGGAGCAGGGATAAGGCATGAAGCTTTCTTT	TRBJ1-1	NA	NA	TRBV19
CASRSYRDRPYEQYF	TGTGCCAGCAGGTCCTACCGGGACAGACCCTACGAGCAGTACTTC	TRBJ2-7	TRBD1	NA	TRBV7-8
CASSEDLLYEQYF	TGCGCCAGCAGCGAGGATTTACTCTACGAGCAGTACTTC	TRBJ2-7	NA	NA	TRBV5-1
CSSSSSMNTEAFF	TGTTCCAGCAGCTCCAGTATGAACACTGAAGCTTTCTTT	TRBJ1-1	NA	few	TRBV7-9
CASIPGGNRSPLHF	TGTGCCAGCATCCCGGGGGGTAATCGGTCACCCCTCCACTTT	TRBJ1-6	NA	once	TRBV28
CASSPGTGSTGELFF	TGTGCCAGCAGCCCTGGGACAGGGAGCACCGGGGAGCTGTTTTTT	TRBJ2-2	TRBD1	few	TRBV11-2